This entry lists 15 T cell receptor beta chains sequenced from one sample in a study of cytomegalovirus exposure and HLA in healthy donors. PCR used 60 Vbeta primers and 13 Jbeta primers. Libraries were prepared by immunoSEQ multiplex PCR; TCRdb keeps only in-frame clonotypes and omits some of them. Among 75,000 to 95,000 clones listed, 85% to 90% were seen once. Material for sequencing was PBMCs. The receptors stem from a man in his late teens or twenties in good health and CMV-seronegative.

This clone was seen a single time. The chain combines TRBV6-6 with TRBJ2-3; the D gene is possibly TRBD1 (6 bases). The V gene lost 5 bases and the J gene lost 0 bases, with 15 bases spanning the gap. Germline CDR1 MNHNY, CDR2 SVGAGI (reference sequence). There are 16 residues in the CDR3. CDR3 coding DNA: TGTGCCAGCAGTCGAGCGACAGGAACTAGCACAGATACGCAGTATTTT. Residues: CASSRATGTSTDTQYF.

This chain links TRBV5-1 with TRBJ2-1; no firm D call. Germline V lookup: CDR1 SGHRS, CDR2 YFSETQ. The CDR3 runs to 15 residues. Trimming pared 4 bases from V and 5 bases from J, leaving 16 bases between. This CDR3 reads CASSPAIRGHNEQFF. The CDR3 DNA follows: TGCGCCAGCAGCCCGGCAATCAGAGGTCACAATGAGCAGTTCTTC.

The sample holds one count of this clone. V and J are TRBV9 and TRBJ1-5; 10 nucleotides agree with TRBD1. The junction had 8 bases not matched to a gene; V was cut back by 5 bases and J by 6 bases. Germline V gene data show CDR1 as SGDLS and CDR2 as YYNGEE. The CDR3 runs to 15 residues. The CDR3 coding sequence is TGTGCCAGCAGTGTGGGACAGGGGAAGGGTCAGCCCCAGCATTTT. This sequence encodes CASSVGQGKGQPQHF.

A single count supports this clone. The gene calls are TRBV19 and TRBJ1-1; a weak D match, TRBD1 (5 bases). This CDR3 contains 14 residues. V dropped 6 bases and J dropped 4 bases, with 15 bases sitting between them. In germline, CDR1 is LNHDA, CDR2 SQIVND (reference sequence). The CDR3 DNA reads TGTGCCAGTAGGAACGGGACTTCACGCACTGAAGCTTTCTTT. Translating it yields CASRNGTSRTEAFF.

Only one count was recorded for this clone. CDR3 loop: CASSLGRTYEQYF. CDR3 sequence (DNA): TGTGCCAGCAGCTTAGGAAGAACCTACGAGCAGTACTTC. The J gene is TRBJ2-5, the V gene TRBV7-8, with D unclear. The J call may not be correct, given that the DNA end is closer to TRBJ2-7. The CDR3 consists of 13 residues. Germline CDR1 and CDR2: SGHVS and FQNEAQ.

The table lists this clone with a count of one. The rearrangement uses TRBV29-1 and TRBJ1-5; 8 bases match TRBD1. The CDR3 length is 13 residues. Trimming at V came to 6 bases and at J to 7 bases, leaving 8 bases not matched to a gene. Germline V gene data show CDR1 as SQVTM and CDR2 as ANQGSEA. The CDR3 sequence: CSVDTGQGQPQHF. In nucleotides, the CDR3 is TGCAGCGTGGATACTGGACAGGGCCAGCCCCAGCATTTT. Based on the CDR3 plus reference TRBV29-1 and TRBJ1-5, the full variable domain is SAVISQKPSRDICQRGTSLTIQCQVDSQVTMMFWYRQQPGQSLTLIATANQGSEATYESGFVIDKFPISRPNLTFSTLTVSNMSPEDSSIYLCSVDTGQGQPQHFGDGTRLSIL.

This clone has a single count. The V gene is TRBV13, the J gene TRBJ1-1, with 10 bases matching TRBD1. CDR3 size: 16 residues. With 5 bases clipped from V and 3 bases from J, the junction kept 9 bases outside the gene matches. Germline CDR1 PRHDT, CDR2 FYEKMQ (reference sequence). Here the CDR3 reads CASSPRTGGRHTEAFF. The CDR3 DNA follows: TGTGCCAGCAGCCCGCGGACAGGGGGGAGGCACACTGAAGCTTTCTTT.

CDR3 protein: CASRWPTNYGYTF. The CDR3 DNA reads as TGTGCCAGCAGGTGGCCCACTAACTATGGCTACACCTTC. The V and J genes are TRBV28 and TRBJ1-2; D unresolved. The V end was cut by 6 bases, the J end by 0 bases, with 8 bases between. This CDR3 region has 13 residues. Germline V gene data show CDR1 as MDHEN and CDR2 as SYDVKM.

This clone was picked up one time. The chain joins TRBV18 to TRBJ2-7; no definite D call. The germline gives CDR1 KGHSH, CDR2 LQKENI. The CDR3 is made up of 12 amino acids. V was trimmed by 5 bases and J by 7 bases, leaving 12 bases between them. CDR3 protein: CASSLESTEQYF. CDR3 DNA: TGTGCCAGCTCATTAGAGTCGACAGAGCAGTACTTC. Full variable domain (missing parts from reference TRBV18 and TRBJ2-7): NAGVMQNPRHLVRRRGQEARLRCSPMKGHSHVYWYRQLPEEGLKFMVYLQKENIIDESGMPKERFSAEFPKEGPSILRIQQVVRGDSAAYFCASSLESTEQYFGPGTRLTVT.

The chain joins TRBV28 to TRBJ2-7, with TRBD2 identical over 9 bases. Unmatched junction bases numbered 8, after V lost 4 bases and J lost 4 bases. The CDR3 totals 15 residues. Germline assignment: CDR1 MDHEN and CDR2 SYDVKM. The CDR3 DNA is TGTGCCAGCAGTTCCGTAGCGGGAGTATCTTACGAGCAGTACTTC. It encodes CASSSVAGVSYEQYF.

The chain employs TRBV2 and TRBJ2-3; 9 bases are shared with TRBD1. V lost 5 bases to trimming and J lost 6 bases; unmatched junction nucleotides: 18. There are 18 residues in the CDR3. Germline lookup yields CDR1 SNHLY and CDR2 FYNNEI. CDR3 region: CASSRSLVGQGMKDTQYF. Written as DNA, the CDR3 is TGTGCCAGCAGTAGGTCTCTTGTGGGACAGGGTATGAAGGATACGCAGTATTTT. Drawing the rest from reference TRBV2 and TRBJ2-3, the complete variable domain is EPEVTQTPSHQVTQMGQEVILRCVPISNHLYFYWYRQILGQKVEFLVSFYNNEISEKSEIFDDQFSVERPDGSNFTLKIRSTKLEDSAMYFCASSRSLVGQGMKDTQYFGPGTRLTVL.

CDR3 in amino acids: CASSYTPRSSGNTIYF. CDR3 nucleotide sequence: TGTGCCAGCAGTTACACCCCGCGGAGCTCTGGAAACACCATATATTTT. This chain uses TRBV6-5 with TRBJ1-3, with D uncertain. Trimming left V 2 bases short and J 0 bases short, with 11 bases between. CDR1 and CDR2 from the germline V gene are MNHEY and SVGAGI. This CDR3 spans 16 amino acids.

The chain links TRBV5-1 to TRBJ2-2; 10 bases align to TRBD2. Germline CDR1 is SGHRS and CDR2 is YFSETQ. The CDR3 is made up of 15 amino acids. The ends lost 2 bases at V and 3 bases at J; junction bases unmatched: 1. The CDR3 DNA is TGCGCCAGCAGCTTCCTAGCGGGAGACACCGGGGAGCTGTTTTTT. Translating it yields CASSFLAGDTGELFF.

The chain combines TRBV5-4 with TRBJ2-2; D remains unclear. The CDR3 length is 15 residues. CDR1 is SGHNT and CDR2 is YYREEE in the germline V gene (reference sequence). The V end was cut by 3 bases, the J end by 6 bases, with 15 bases between. CDR3 loop: CASSSRVGWSGELFF. In nucleotides, the CDR3 is TGTGCCAGCAGCTCACGGGTCGGCTGGTCCGGGGAGCTGTTTTTT.

The J gene is TRBJ2-1, the V gene TRBV7-9; 8 bases match TRBD2. Germline trimming cut 2 bases from V and 4 bases from J; bases unmatched to any gene: 4. Germline CDR1 and CDR2: SEHNR and FQNEAQ (reference sequence). The CDR3 is 15 residues long. CDR3 DNA: TGTGCCAGCAGCTTAACGGGAGGGACTTACAATGAGCAGTTCTTC. Amino acid sequence: CASSLTGGTYNEQFF. The entire variable domain, with the rest obtained from reference TRBV7-9 and TRBJ2-1, is as follows: DTGVSQNPRHKITKRGQNVTFRCDPISEHNRLYWYRQTLGQGPEFLTYFQNEAQLEKSRLLSDRFSAERPKGSFSTLEIQRTEQGDSAMYLCASSLTGGTYNEQFFGPGTRLTVL.